The rows below give T cell receptor beta chains drawn from one sample of a study of OX40 agonist ivuxolimab in advanced cancers. The method was immunoSEQ multiplex PCR; TCRdb's version includes in-frame clones alone and lacks a portion of them. Of 90,000 to 100,000 clones in the sample, around 95% were seen once. The input for sequencing was CD4+ or CD8+ T cells sorted from blood, taken in a trial of the OX40 agonist ivuxolimab. Source of these receptors: an adult with an advanced solid tumor such as melanoma, head and neck, liver or kidney cancer. CDR3s include the opening cysteine and the closing phenylalanine or tryptophan. The D gene is left open where the match is weak. Some rows mark clone size as missing; the rest say once, few, many or name a class of expanded clone.

D: -
V: TRBV7-9
size: -
J: TRBJ2-5
CDR3: CASSLLHGETQYF
DNA: TGTGCCAGCAGCTTACTCCACGGGGAGACCCAGTACTTC

D: -
V: TRBV5-1
size: -
J: TRBJ2-3
CDR3: CASSLDRFLRGGTDTQYF
DNA: TGCGCCAGCAGCTTGGACCGGTTTTTAAGGGGGGGCACAGATACGCAGTATTTT

D: TRBD1
V: TRBV13
size: -
J: TRBJ2-7
CDR3: CASSLEGQGREQYF
DNA: TGTGCCAGCAGTTTAGAAGGACAGGGCCGCGAGCAGTACTTC

D: -
V: TRBV10-1
size: -
J: TRBJ1-5
CDR3: CASSEEGKDLRQPQHF
DNA: TGCGCCAGCAGTGAGGAGGGTAAGGACCTCCGTCAGCCCCAGCATTTT

D: -
V: TRBV5-6
size: -
J: TRBJ1-4
CDR3: CASSGDSLRDEKLFF
DNA: TGTGCCAGCAGCGGAGACAGCCTACGGGATGAAAAACTGTTTTTT

D: -
V: TRBV19
size: -
J: TRBJ2-1
CDR3: CGVGQPYNEQFF
DNA: TGTGGGGTCGGGCAGCCTTACAATGAGCAGTTCTTC

D: -
V: TRBV11-2
size: -
J: TRBJ2-3
CDR3: CASSSQSDTQYF
DNA: TGTGCCAGCAGCTCCCAGTCCGATACGCAGTATTTT

D: TRBD2
V: TRBV4-2
size: -
J: TRBJ2-2
CDR3: CASSPHGREAPTGELFF
DNA: TGTGCCAGCAGCCCTCACGGGCGGGAGGCCCCTACCGGGGAGCTGTTTTTT

D: TRBD1
V: TRBV18
size: -
J: TRBJ1-2
CDR3: CASSYTGGADGYTF
DNA: TGTGCCAGCTCGTACACAGGGGGCGCGGATGGCTACACCTTC

D: TRBD2
V: TRBV6-6
size: -
J: TRBJ2-3
CDR3: CASSLLAGFDTQYF
DNA: TGTGCCAGCAGCCTACTAGCGGGGTTCGATACGCAGTATTTT

D: -
V: TRBV5-4
size: -
J: TRBJ2-5
CDR3: CASSLIQDQETQYF
DNA: TGTGCCAGCAGCCTAATACAGGACCAAGAGACCCAGTACTTC

D: TRBD2
V: TRBV5-6
size: -
J: TRBJ2-2
CDR3: CASSLAGLQNTGELFF
DNA: TGTGCCAGCAGCTTAGCGGGACTTCAGAACACCGGGGAGCTGTTTTTT

D: TRBD1
V: TRBV27
size: -
J: TRBJ1-2
CDR3: CASSLSTGTAYGYTF
DNA: TGTGCCAGCAGTTTATCGACCGGGACAGCCTATGGCTACACCTTC

D: -
V: TRBV9
size: -
J: TRBJ2-3
CDR3: CASGDTLTDTQYF
DNA: TGTGCCAGCGGGGACACCCTCACAGATACGCAGTATTTT

D: TRBD2
V: TRBV28
size: -
J: TRBJ2-7
CDR3: CASRQGLVGEQYF
DNA: TGTGCCAGCAGGCAGGGACTAGTTGGCGAGCAGTACTTC

D: TRBD2
V: TRBV27
size: once
J: TRBJ2-1
CDR3: CASTPGTTAYNEQFF
DNA: TGTGCCAGCACCCCAGGGACTACGGCCTACAATGAGCAGTTCTTC

D: TRBD2
V: TRBV11-2
size: -
J: TRBJ2-3
CDR3: CASSSLGWGSGEDTQYF
DNA: TGTGCCAGCAGCTCCCTGGGGTGGGGTAGCGGGGAAGATACGCAGTATTTT

D: -
V: TRBV4-3
size: -
J: TRBJ2-7
CDR3: CASSLTGGEPYEQYF
DNA: TGCGCCAGCAGCCTCACCGGTGGCGAGCCTTACGAGCAGTACTTC

D: -
V: TRBV27
size: -
J: TRBJ2-7
CDR3: CASRQQGNEQYF
DNA: TGTGCCAGCAGACAACAGGGAAACGAGCAGTACTTC

D: -
V: TRBV7-8
size: once
J: TRBJ1-5
CDR3: CASSLGRGTQPQHF
DNA: TGTGCCAGCAGCTTAGGGCGGGGTACGCAGCCCCAGCATTTT

D: -
V: TRBV4-2
size: -
J: TRBJ2-7
CDR3: CASSQLRGEGEQYF
DNA: TGTGCCAGCAGCCAATTACGGGGCGAAGGGGAGCAGTACTTC

D: -
V: TRBV14
size: -
J: TRBJ2-5
CDR3: CASSQDSRESETQYF
DNA: TGTGCCAGCAGCCAAGATAGCCGGGAATCAGAGACCCAGTACTTC

D: TRBD1
V: TRBV28
size: -
J: TRBJ2-7
CDR3: CASIRGQAADEQYF
DNA: TGTGCCAGCATCCGTGGACAGGCCGCCGACGAGCAGTACTTC

D: -
V: TRBV6-1
size: -
J: TRBJ2-2
CDR3: CASSGEDDGEKGGELFF
DNA: TGTGCCAGCAGTGGGGAAGACGACGGGGAAAAGGGAGGGGAGCTGTTTTTT

D: -
V: TRBV7-9
size: -
J: TRBJ2-3
CDR3: CASSPEGGTDTQYF
DNA: TGTGCCAGCAGCCCTGAGGGGGGTACAGATACGCAGTATTTT

D: -
V: TRBV28
size: -
J: TRBJ1-1
CDR3: CASSLGGSGTEAFF
DNA: TGTGCCAGCAGTTTAGGGGGCTCGGGCACTGAAGCTTTCTTT

D: -
V: TRBV9
size: -
J: TRBJ2-1
CDR3: CASSPNHNEQFF
DNA: TGTGCCAGCAGTCCCAACCACAATGAGCAGTTCTTC

D: -
V: TRBV27
size: -
J: TRBJ1-4
CDR3: CASSPNTIEKLFF
DNA: TGTGCCAGCAGTCCAAATACCATCGAAAAACTGTTTTTT

D: TRBD1
V: TRBV27
size: -
J: TRBJ2-2
CDR3: CASSLTGDDTGELFF
DNA: TGTGCCAGCAGTCTAACAGGGGATGACACCGGGGAGCTGTTTTTT

D: -
V: TRBV4-1
size: -
J: TRBJ2-6
CDR3: CASSQGGSGNSGANVLTF
DNA: TGCGCCAGCAGCCAAGGAGGTTCGGGAAACTCTGGGGCCAACGTCCTGACTTTC

D: -
V: TRBV10-3
size: -
J: TRBJ2-7
CDR3: CAISESEGTELIYEQYF
DNA: TGTGCCATCAGTGAGTCGGAGGGGACAGAATTGATCTACGAGCAGTACTTC

D: -
V: TRBV18
size: few
J: TRBJ1-6
CDR3: CASSPTEADSPLHF
DNA: TGTGCCAGCTCACCAACGGAGGCCGATTCACCCCTCCACTTT

D: TRBD1
V: TRBV4-1
size: once
J: TRBJ2-7
CDR3: CASSQATGGSYEQYF
DNA: TGCGCCAGCAGCCAAGCCACAGGGGGCTCCTACGAGCAGTACTTC

D: -
V: TRBV15
size: -
J: TRBJ2-4
CDR3: CATSRVALGGIQYF
DNA: TGTGCCACCAGCAGAGTTGCACTGGGCGGCATTCAGTACTTC

D: -
V: TRBV19
size: -
J: TRBJ1-6
CDR3: CASSIMGGPRPPLHF
DNA: TGTGCCAGTAGTATAATGGGGGGCCCAAGGCCACCCCTCCACTTT

D: -
V: TRBV19
size: -
J: TRBJ2-3
CDR3: CASSITLRDLPPDTQYF
DNA: TGTGCCAGTAGTATAACCCTGCGGGACTTACCCCCAGATACGCAGTATTTT

D: -
V: TRBV6-4
size: -
J: TRBJ2-3
CDR3: CASSDSWGTAANF
DNA: TGTGCCAGCAGTGACTCGTGGGGGACTGCAGCGAATTTT

D: -
V: TRBV15
size: -
J: TRBJ2-3
CDR3: CATSSTGPNQYF
DNA: TGTGCCACCAGCTCCACAGGGCCCAACCAGTATTTT